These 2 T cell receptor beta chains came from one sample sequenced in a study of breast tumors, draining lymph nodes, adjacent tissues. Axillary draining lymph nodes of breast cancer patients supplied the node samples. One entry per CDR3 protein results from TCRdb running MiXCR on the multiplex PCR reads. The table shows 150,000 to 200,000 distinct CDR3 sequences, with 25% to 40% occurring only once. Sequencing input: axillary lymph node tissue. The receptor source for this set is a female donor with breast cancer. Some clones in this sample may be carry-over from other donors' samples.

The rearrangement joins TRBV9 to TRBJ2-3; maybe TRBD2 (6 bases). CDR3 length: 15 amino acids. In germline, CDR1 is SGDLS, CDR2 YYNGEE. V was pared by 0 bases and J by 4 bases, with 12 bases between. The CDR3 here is CASSVGGGPADTQYF. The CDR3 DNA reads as TGTGCCAGCAGCGTAGGCGGAGGGCCGGCAGATACGCAGTATTTT.

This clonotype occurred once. CDR3 nucleotide sequence: TGCGCCAGCAGCCAAGCTCAGGACAGGGAGACCCAGTACTTC. This gives the protein CASSQAQDRETQYF. The chain couples TRBV4-3 to TRBJ2-5; 7 nucleotides line up with TRBD1. This CDR3 is 14 amino acids long. CDR1 is LGHNA, CDR2 YSLEER, per germline. The junction had 4 bases not matched to a gene; V was cut back by 1 base and J by 5 bases.